This TCR beta chain was sequenced in a study of T cell responses to AZD1222 COVID-19 vaccine. Study-level results: Regions left unmutated in variants are reportedly the target of nearly half of spike-specific TCRs.

Only in-frame clones appear in the TCRdb table, and some are missing; sequencing was by immunoSEQ multiplex PCR. The table includes approximately 160,000 clones, more than 85% detected once. As regards this clone: What it binds is not known.

V dropped 0 bases and J dropped 3 bases, with 11 bases sitting between them. The CDR3 consists of 15 residues. Germline V CDR1 and CDR2: SGDLS, YYNGEE. This rearrangement joins TRBV9 to TRBJ2-3; tentatively, D is TRBD2 (6 bases). This TCR came from an adult in good health. The source material was peripheral blood, sampled on day 0 of AZD1222 vaccination. In nucleotides, the CDR3 is TGTGCCAGCAGCGTAGGAAGCGGGTTGACAGATACGCAGTATTTT. It is translated as CASSVGSGLTDTQYF.